One sample yielded the 30 T cell receptor beta chains listed below, sequenced in a study of prognosis after radiotherapy for stage I lung cancer (dated by TCRdb to the early 2020s). The run used an Illumina HiSeq 3000. The TCR beta CDR3 region was amplified from genomic DNA by two rounds of multiplex PCR. In the first PCR round, primers specific to each TRBV and TRBJ gene were used, and the primer sequences were filed in Chinese patent CN105087789A. TCRdb handled the public reads itself, with Q25 trimming in fastp and clone calling in MiXCR, and kept productive beta chains. Every CDR3 protein is listed once, alongside the most common genes and DNA of its rows. This sample gives 20,000 to 30,000 distinct CDR3 sequences in total; around 43% of them show up just once. The leading ten clones occupy around a third of the sample. Here the sequenced sample was PBMCs, taken before or after stereotactic body radiation therapy (not recorded which). The origin of the receptors is a donor aged 50 or older with non-small cell lung cancer.

About this clonotype: A much larger clonotype is one base distant, so this may be a read error. The chain uses TRBV6-1 and TRBJ1-3; D is possibly TRBD1 (5 bases). V shed 8 bases and J shed 0 bases, with 17 bases lying between them. The CDR3 has 16 residues. Germline lookup yields CDR1 MNHNS and CDR2 SASEGT. The CDR3 DNA reads as TGTGCCAGCGGCTTGGATGCAGGGTGCTCTGGAAACACCATATATTTT. Translated, it gives CASGLDAGCSGNTIYF.

The rearrangement uses TRBV19 and TRBJ2-7, with a tentative D call TRBD2 (6 bases). CDR1 LNHDA and CDR2 SQIVND come from the germline V gene (reference sequence). Between the trimmed V and J ends, which lost 5 bases and 4 bases, there was a span of 15 bases. The CDR3 loop spans 14 amino acids. As DNA, the CDR3 is TGTGCCAGTAGTCCGGGATCTGGGGGGTACGAGCAGTACTTC. Translation: CASSPGSGGYEQYF.

This clonotype was detected once. The chain is built from TRBV28 and TRBJ1-2; D remains unclear. V was cut by 6 bases and J by 0 bases, with 8 bases left in between. The CDR3 sequence is 13 residues long. Germline V gene data show CDR1 as MDHEN and CDR2 as SYDVKM. For the CDR3, the DNA is TGTGCCAGCAGCCCCCGGGCTAACTATGGCTACACCTTC. This encodes CASSPRANYGYTF.

The V call is TRBV9, the J call TRBJ2-2; 9 positions agree with TRBD1. Germline V gives CDR1 SGDLS, CDR2 YYNGEE. V lost 3 bases to trimming and J lost 5 bases; unmatched junction nucleotides: 5. The CDR3 has 15 residues. In DNA, the CDR3 is TGTGCCAGCAGCGCCCGGACAGGGGAAACCGGGGAGCTGTTTTTT. It encodes CASSARTGETGELFF.

This clonotype has a count of ten or more. This sequence joins TRBV18 and TRBJ1-2; TRBD1 agrees at 9 bases. Germline V gives CDR1 KGHSH, CDR2 LQKENI. The V segment lost 3 bases and the J segment 3 bases; nucleotides outside the gene matches: 2. There are 14 residues in the CDR3. CDR3 sequence reads: CASSPDRGYYGYTF. The CDR3 bases are TGTGCCAGCTCACCGGACAGGGGTTACTATGGCTACACCTTC.

This sequence joins TRBV12-3 or TRBV12-4 and TRBJ2-7, with D hard to call. The CDR3 extends over 15 amino acids. The germline V and J ends were trimmed by 6 bases and 4 bases, with 19 bases remaining between them. The CDR3 DNA reads TGTGCCAGCAGAGGGTCAATGGGAAATAAGTACGAGCAGTACTTC. This gives the protein CASRGSMGNKYEQYF.

The chain couples TRBV25-1 to TRBJ2-1; no clear D. The CDR3 sequence is 15 residues long. The germline V gene encodes CDR1 MGHDK and CDR2 SYGVNS. Trimming took 2 bases from V and 7 from J, leaving 15 bases between them. CDR3 coding DNA: TGTGCCAGCAGTGAAGGGCATGGTGCCTGGAATGAGCAGTTCTTC. Amino acid sequence: CASSEGHGAWNEQFF.

On this clonotype itself: A read error is the likely source, as a far larger clone sits one nucleotide away. In DNA form, the CDR3 reads TGTGCCAGCATCTTTCCGTCGGTGAACACTGAAGCTTTCTTT. Residues: CASIFPSVNTEAFF. V gene TRBV7-8 combines with J gene TRBJ1-1; no firm D call. V gave up 7 bases and J gave up 0 bases, with 12 bases separating them. Germline CDR1 SGHVS, CDR2 FQNEAQ. The CDR3 contains 14 residues.

Many counts were recorded for this clonotype. This chain connects TRBV12-3 or TRBV12-4 to TRBJ2-5; D remains unclear. This CDR3 is 13 amino acids long. Trimming took 0 bases from V and 5 from J, leaving 7 bases between them. The CDR3 spells CASSLAHDETQYF. The CDR3 DNA follows: TGTGCCAGCAGTTTAGCGCACGATGAGACCCAGTACTTC.

About this clonotype: Since a much larger clone is just one base distant, this may be a read error. This chain connects TRBV10-2 to TRBJ2-5; 10 nucleotides agree with TRBD2. Unmatched junction bases numbered 12, after V lost 9 bases and J lost 5 bases. Per germline, CDR1 WSHSY and CDR2 SAAADI. The CDR3 length is 15 residues. CDR3 residues: CARRDTSGADETQYF. DNA of the CDR3: TGCGCCAGAAGGGATACTAGCGGGGCTGACGAGACCCAGTACTTC.

This clonotype was recorded at least ten times. The chain combines TRBV20-1 with TRBJ2-7, with D possibly matching TRBD2 (7 bases). Trimming shortened V by 6 bases and J by 2 bases, and 20 bases separated the two germline ends. CDR1 is DFQATT and CDR2 is SNEGSKA in the germline V gene (reference sequence). The CDR3 has 15 amino acids. In nucleotides, the CDR3 is TGCAGTGCCCCCCTCTCGCGGGGGACAACCTACGAGCAGTACTTC. It specifies CSAPLSRGTTYEQYF.

The chain uses TRBV29-1 and TRBJ2-5, with D maybe TRBD2 (6 bases). Germline V gene lookup returns CDR1 SQVTM and CDR2 ANQGSEA. V lost 4 bases to trimming and J lost 5 bases, with 14 bases between them. The CDR3 is made up of 13 amino acids. The CDR3 loop is CSVASLAGETQYF. The CDR3, as DNA: TGCAGCGTTGCGTCACTAGCCGGGGAGACCCAGTACTTC.

This clonotype has a count of ten or more. CDR3 in DNA: TGTGCCAGCAGCAGGACAGGGATGAACACTGAAGCTTTCTTT. It encodes CASSRTGMNTEAFF. V and J are TRBV6-1 and TRBJ1-1, with 8 nucleotides matching TRBD1. The ends lost 6 bases at V and 0 bases at J; junction bases unmatched: 3. The CDR3 spans 14 residues. Per germline, CDR1 MNHNS and CDR2 SASEGT.

This clonotype was picked up many times. This chain joins TRBV5-6 and TRBJ1-6, with D possibly TRBD1 on 6 matching bases. This CDR3 region has 14 residues. With 3 bases removed from V and 5 bases from J, the gap between germline ends came to 9 bases. Germline assignment: CDR1 SGHDT and CDR2 YYEEEE. For the CDR3, the DNA is TGTGCCAGCAGCTCGGGACAACATAATTCACCCCTCCACTTT. Translating gives CASSSGQHNSPLHF.

This clonotype was recorded at least ten times. J is TRBJ2-5 and V is TRBV20-1; a possible D gene is TRBD2 (6 bases). V lost 6 bases and J lost 2, with 16 bases in between. The CDR3 is made up of 14 amino acids. The germline gives CDR1 DFQATT, CDR2 SNEGSKA (reference sequence). CDR3: CSAPGTSEQETQYF. In DNA form, the CDR3 reads TGCAGTGCCCCCGGGACTTCGGAGCAAGAGACCCAGTACTTC.

In this sample, this clonotype turned up many times. The rearrangement joins TRBV19 to TRBJ2-7; 9 nucleotides align to TRBD2. Germline trimming cut 4 bases from V and 6 bases from J; bases unmatched to any gene: 4. Germline V gene data show CDR1 as LNHDA and CDR2 as SQIVND (reference sequence). The CDR3 has 13 amino acids. CDR3 in amino acids: CASSRLAGFEQYF. In nucleotides, the CDR3 is TGTGCCAGTAGTAGGCTAGCGGGATTCGAGCAGTACTTC.

This clonotype has a count of ten or more. The V call is TRBV5-1, the J call TRBJ1-1; the D is unclear. CDR1 SGHRS and CDR2 YFSETQ come from the germline V gene. The germline V and J ends were trimmed by 7 bases and 3 bases, with 10 bases remaining between them. This CDR3 contains 12 residues. CDR3 bases: TGCGCCAGCCGGAGAGATTACACTGAAGCTTTCTTT. Its protein is CASRRDYTEAFF. Looking up the rest from reference TRBV5-1 and TRBJ1-1 gives the full variable domain: KAGVTQTPRYLIKTRGQQVTLSCSPISGHRSVSWYQQTPGQGLQFLFEYFSETQRNKGNFPGRFSGRQFSNSRSEMNVSTLELGDSALYLCASRRDYTEAFFGQGTRLTVV.

At least ten counts were recorded for this clonotype. The chain is built from TRBV6-1 and TRBJ1-2; D is undetermined. The germline gives CDR1 MNHNS, CDR2 SASEGT. Trimming cost V 0 bases and J 4 bases, with 9 bases left between them. The CDR3 loop spans 14 amino acids. The CDR3 DNA reads TGTGCCAGCAGTGAAGCCGGCAGTATCTATGGCTACACCTTC. Protein product: CASSEAGSIYGYTF.

DNA for the CDR3: TGTGCCAGCAGCTCCAGGGACAGTCTTAACTATGGCTACACCTTC. Its translation: CASSSRDSLNYGYTF. The J gene is TRBJ1-2, the V gene TRBV5-4; 7 bases match TRBD1. The CDR3 runs 15 residues. CDR1 and CDR2 from the germline V gene are SGHNT and YYREEE (reference sequence). The V segment lost 3 bases and the J segment 1 base; nucleotides outside the gene matches: 6.

This rearrangement joins TRBV5-1 to TRBJ2-2, with 8 nucleotides matching TRBD2. The V gene's germline CDR1 is SGHRS and CDR2 YFSETQ. This CDR3 spans 15 amino acids. With V trimmed by 4 bases and J by 7 bases, 9 bases remained unmatched. CDR3 sequence: CASSPRGAGVGELFF. CDR3 in DNA: TGCGCCAGCAGCCCTCGCGGAGCGGGAGTCGGGGAGCTGTTTTTT.

This clonotype was counted only a few times. The chain recombines TRBV9 with TRBJ2-5; the match to TRBD2 covers 9 bases. The CDR3 consists of 13 residues. Germline lookup yields CDR1 SGDLS and CDR2 YYNGEE. V gave up 6 bases and J gave up 5 bases; unmatched junction bases: 5. CDR3 protein: CASNQAGGETQYF. The CDR3 nucleotides read TGTGCCAGCAACCAGGCGGGAGGGGAGACCCAGTACTTC.

In its sample, this clonotype was seen many times. This sequence joins TRBV6-1 and TRBJ2-7; TRBD1 agrees at 9 bases. The CDR3 runs to 14 residues. The J segment lost 4 bases and the V segment lost 6 bases, leaving 7 bases of the junction unmatched. Germline CDR1 and CDR2: MNHNS and SASEGT. The CDR3 DNA follows: TGTGCCAGCAGCCAACGGGACAGGGTTTACGAGCAGTACTTC. It encodes CASSQRDRVYEQYF.

Turning to this clonotype: The junction shows a germline mismatch at one end, possibly a read error. The CDR3 is CASSQGGGREGEALF. In nucleotides, the CDR3 is TGCGCCAGCAGCCAAGGAGGGGGACGCGAAGGAGAAGCTCTCTTT. The rearrangement uses TRBV4-1 and TRBJ1-1; tentative D call: TRBD1 (6 bases). The CDR3 is made up of 15 amino acids. Germline V gives CDR1 MGHRA, CDR2 YSYEKL.

This clonotype has more than one count but fewer than ten. The CDR3 DNA reads as TGTGCCAGCAGCGGGACTGGAGACCCCTACGAGCAGTACTTC. As protein: CASSGTGDPYEQYF. This chain connects TRBV5-6 to TRBJ2-7, with TRBD2 as a possible D gene (6 bases). This CDR3 has 14 amino acids. Trimming stripped 4 bases from V and 2 bases from J, with 13 bases between. Germline V lookup: CDR1 SGHDT, CDR2 YYEEEE.

Concerning this clonotype: The junction shows a germline mismatch at one end, possibly a read error. V and J are TRBV6-1 and TRBJ1-1; D is uncertain. There are 14 residues in the CDR3. Germline assignment: CDR1 MNHNS and CDR2 SASEGT. Here the CDR3 DNA reads TGTGCCACCTACCCTAGGTGTGAAAACACTGAATCTTTCTTT. It codes for CATYPRCENTESFF.

This clonotype has ten or more counts. The chain has TRBV6-1 and TRBJ2-7, with 7 bases identical to TRBD1. CDR1 is MNHNS, CDR2 SASEGT, per germline. Losses at the gene ends were 4 bases for V and 3 bases for J; bases not matched to a gene: 3. The CDR3 has 13 amino acids. CDR3 loop: CASSVGTDYEQYF. Written as DNA, the CDR3 is TGTGCCAGCAGTGTGGGGACAGACTACGAGCAGTACTTC.

This clonotype was recorded many times. The V gene is TRBV6-2 or TRBV6-3, the J gene TRBJ1-4; D call uncertain. This CDR3 is built from 14 residues. The germline gives CDR1 MNHEY, CDR2 SVGEGT. V lost 4 bases, J lost 10 bases, and 16 bases lay in between. The CDR3, as DNA: TGTGCCAGCAGTTTGGGCGGGTATCAAGGAAAACTGTTTTTT. Amino acids: CASSLGGYQGKLFF.

With regard to this clonotype: This could be a read error, since a much larger clone is one nucleotide away. This chain joins TRBV20-1 and TRBJ1-1; D may be TRBD1 (6 bases). This CDR3 has 15 amino acids. Trimming took off 4 bases at V and 4 bases at J, with 19 bases between the two ends. In germline, CDR1 is DFQATT, CDR2 SNEGSKA (reference sequence). In nucleotides, the CDR3 is TGCAGTGCTATCCCCTTACAGGGAAGGTTCACTGAAGCTTTCTTT. It encodes CSAIPLQGRFTEAFF.

This clonotype was seen many times. The chain employs TRBV6-2 or TRBV6-3 and TRBJ2-1; possibly TRBD1 or TRBD2 for D (5 bases each). V was shortened by 6 bases and J by 1 base, with 13 bases between the two germline ends. The CDR3 is 15 residues long. CDR1 is MNHEY, CDR2 SVGEGT, per germline. The CDR3 bases are TGTGCCAGCAGCTCCGGGACGGTGTCCTACAATGAGCAGTTCTTC. Protein: CASSSGTVSYNEQFF.

The chain recombines TRBV5-1 with TRBJ2-7, with D perhaps matching TRBD1 (7 bases). Germline V gives CDR1 SGHRS, CDR2 YFSETQ. The CDR3 runs to 13 residues. V was pared by 1 base and J by 6 bases, with 11 bases between. The CDR3 loop reads CASSLYRGGEQYF. CDR3 DNA sequence: TGCGCCAGCAGCTTGTACAGGGGAGGCGAGCAGTACTTC.